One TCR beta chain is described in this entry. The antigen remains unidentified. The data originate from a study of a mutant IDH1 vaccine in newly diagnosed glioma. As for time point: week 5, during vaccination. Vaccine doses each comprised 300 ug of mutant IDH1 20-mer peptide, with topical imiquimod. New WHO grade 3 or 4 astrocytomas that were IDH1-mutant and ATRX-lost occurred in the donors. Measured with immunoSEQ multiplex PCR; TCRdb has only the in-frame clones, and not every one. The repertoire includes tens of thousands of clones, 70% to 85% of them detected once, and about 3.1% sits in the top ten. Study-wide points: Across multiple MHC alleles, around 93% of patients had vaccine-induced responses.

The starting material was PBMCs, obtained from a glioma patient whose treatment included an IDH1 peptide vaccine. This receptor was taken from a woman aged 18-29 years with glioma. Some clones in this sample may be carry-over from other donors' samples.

CDR3 residues: CASSLAGNTIYF. Here the CDR3 DNA reads TGTGCCAGCAGCCTAGCTGGAAACACCATATATTTT. The chain employs TRBV4-2 and TRBJ1-3, with D uncertain. Trimming left V 4 bases short and J 2 bases short, with 3 bases between. CDR3 length: 12 residues. Germline V gene data show CDR1 as LGHNA and CDR2 as YNFKEQ.